The rows below give T cell receptor beta chains drawn from one sample of a study of blood T cell repertoires in COVID-19. Some clones are missing from TCRdb's copy, which holds only in-frame ones; the method was immunoSEQ multiplex PCR. The sample holds approximately 150,000 clones, approximately 80% seen once. The sample consisted of PBMCs or T cells enriched from blood (not recorded which). These receptors came from a woman between 45 and 65 years old who had recovered from COVID-19. CDR3s include the opening cysteine and the closing phenylalanine or tryptophan. D genes are given only for firm matches. Clone size appears in some rows only: once, few, many, or a class for an expanded clone.

d_gene: NA
abundance: NA
j_gene: TRBJ2-1
v_gene: TRBV2
CDR3aa: CASSVVYEQFF
CDR3nt: TGTGCCAGCAGTGTCGTTTATGAGCAGTTCTTC

d_gene: TRBD1
abundance: NA
j_gene: TRBJ2-1
v_gene: TRBV7-2
CDR3aa: CASRLMGQGADEQFF
CDR3nt: TGTGCCAGCAGACTAATGGGACAGGGGGCCGATGAGCAGTTCTTC

d_gene: NA
abundance: NA
j_gene: TRBJ2-7
v_gene: TRBV27
CDR3aa: CASSTYGQIPYSYEQYF
CDR3nt: TGTGCCAGCTCCACCTACGGACAGATCCCATATAGTTACGAGCAGTACTTC

d_gene: TRBD1
abundance: once
j_gene: TRBJ2-2
v_gene: TRBV5-1
CDR3aa: CASSPRDRVTGELFF
CDR3nt: TGCGCCAGCAGCCCCAGGGACAGGGTTACCGGGGAGCTGTTTTTT

d_gene: NA
abundance: NA
j_gene: TRBJ2-2
v_gene: TRBV7-3
CDR3aa: CASSLGAWGTGELFF
CDR3nt: TGTGCCAGCAGCTTAGGGGCATGGGGCACCGGGGAGCTGTTTTTT

d_gene: TRBD1
abundance: few
j_gene: TRBJ1-2
v_gene: TRBV4-3
CDR3aa: CASSSRTGANYGYTF
CDR3nt: TGCGCCAGCAGCTCTCGAACAGGGGCTAACTATGGCTACACCTTC

d_gene: NA
abundance: NA
j_gene: TRBJ2-3
v_gene: TRBV28
CDR3aa: CASSSPRTNGGADTQYF
CDR3nt: TGTGCCAGCAGTTCCCCCAGGACTAATGGCGGAGCAGATACGCAGTATTTT

d_gene: TRBD2
abundance: NA
j_gene: TRBJ2-7
v_gene: TRBV7-8
CDR3aa: CASSLTSGSAEQYF
CDR3nt: TGTGCCAGCAGCTTGACTAGCGGGAGTGCCGAGCAGTACTTC

d_gene: TRBD2
abundance: NA
j_gene: TRBJ2-1
v_gene: TRBV2
CDR3aa: CASSEARGGNEQFF
CDR3nt: TGTGCCAGCAGTGAAGCGCGGGGGGGTAATGAGCAGTTCTTC

d_gene: TRBD1
abundance: NA
j_gene: TRBJ1-2
v_gene: TRBV19
CDR3aa: CASSPTTGQTGYGYTF
CDR3nt: TGTGCCAGTAGCCCCACGACGGGACAGACGGGCTATGGCTACACCTTC

d_gene: TRBD1
abundance: once
j_gene: TRBJ2-7
v_gene: TRBV20-1
CDR3aa: CSASGGQGRYEQYF
CDR3nt: TGCAGTGCTAGTGGGGGACAGGGAAGGTACGAGCAGTACTTC

d_gene: NA
abundance: NA
j_gene: TRBJ1-1
v_gene: TRBV3-1/TRBV3-2
CDR3aa: CASSPQVVSTEAFF
CDR3nt: TGTGCCAGCAGCCCGCAGGTTGTCAGCACTGAAGCTTTCTTT

d_gene: NA
abundance: NA
j_gene: TRBJ1-2
v_gene: TRBV5-5
CDR3aa: CASSLRGEGPYGYTF
CDR3nt: TGTGCCAGCAGCTTACGCGGGGAGGGGCCTTATGGCTACACCTTC

d_gene: TRBD1
abundance: NA
j_gene: TRBJ1-4
v_gene: TRBV19
CDR3aa: CASQNPGQGEWPNEKLFF
CDR3nt: TGTGCCAGTCAAAATCCGGGACAGGGAGAATGGCCTAATGAAAAACTGTTTTTT

d_gene: TRBD2
abundance: once
j_gene: TRBJ2-3
v_gene: TRBV18
CDR3aa: CATSSGETGTQYF
CDR3nt: TGTGCCACAAGTAGCGGGGAAACGGGTACGCAGTATTTT

d_gene: NA
abundance: NA
j_gene: TRBJ2-2
v_gene: TRBV27
CDR3aa: CASSFGAGELFF
CDR3nt: TGTGCCAGCAGTTTCGGTGCCGGGGAGCTGTTTTTT

d_gene: NA
abundance: NA
j_gene: TRBJ2-3
v_gene: TRBV6-6
CDR3aa: CASSASGLTDTQYF
CDR3nt: TGTGCCAGCAGTGCGTCAGGCCTCACAGATACGCAGTATTTT

d_gene: TRBD2
abundance: few
j_gene: TRBJ2-7
v_gene: TRBV28
CDR3aa: CASSLYSGNSYEQYF
CDR3nt: TGTGCCAGCAGTTTATATAGCGGGAACTCCTACGAGCAGTACTTC

d_gene: TRBD2
abundance: NA
j_gene: TRBJ2-6
v_gene: TRBV4-1
CDR3aa: CASSQAIYGGVYPGANVLTF
CDR3nt: TGCGCCAGCAGCCAGGCCATCTATGGGGGGGTTTATCCCGGGGCCAACGTCCTGACTTTC

d_gene: NA
abundance: NA
j_gene: TRBJ1-1
v_gene: TRBV7-9
CDR3aa: CASSLEFREAFF
CDR3nt: TGTGCCAGCAGCTTAGAATTCAGGGAAGCTTTCTTT

d_gene: TRBD1
abundance: NA
j_gene: TRBJ2-2
v_gene: TRBV6-5
CDR3aa: CASKGGQGMAGELFF
CDR3nt: TGTGCCAGCAAGGGGGGACAGGGTATGGCCGGGGAGCTGTTTTTT

d_gene: NA
abundance: once
j_gene: TRBJ1-1
v_gene: TRBV28
CDR3aa: CASTWGPVREAFF
CDR3nt: TGTGCCAGCACCTGGGGGCCAGTCCGTGAAGCTTTCTTT

d_gene: NA
abundance: NA
j_gene: TRBJ2-7
v_gene: TRBV18
CDR3aa: CASSPSRQEINPYEQYF
CDR3nt: TGTGCCAGCTCACCCTCTCGACAGGAGATTAACCCCTACGAGCAGTACTTC

d_gene: NA
abundance: NA
j_gene: TRBJ1-3
v_gene: TRBV7-2
CDR3aa: CASSLSTASSGNTIYF
CDR3nt: TGTGCCAGCAGCTTATCGACAGCCAGCTCTGGAAACACCATATATTTT

d_gene: NA
abundance: NA
j_gene: TRBJ1-2
v_gene: TRBV9
CDR3aa: CASSGSPGDYGYTF
CDR3nt: TGTGCCAGCAGCGGATCACCAGGGGACTATGGCTACACCTTC

d_gene: NA
abundance: few
j_gene: TRBJ2-1
v_gene: TRBV4-1
CDR3aa: CASSQDHRFSYNEQFF
CDR3nt: TGCGCCAGCAGCCAAGATCACAGATTCTCCTACAATGAGCAGTTCTTC

d_gene: NA
abundance: NA
j_gene: TRBJ1-6
v_gene: TRBV5-1
CDR3aa: CASSLVGGGNSPLHF
CDR3nt: TGCGCCAGCAGCTTGGTAGGGGGGGGTAATTCACCCCTCCACTTT

d_gene: NA
abundance: few
j_gene: TRBJ1-1
v_gene: TRBV15
CDR3aa: CATSRDRGGSSLTEAFF
CDR3nt: TGTGCCACCAGCAGAGATCGGGGAGGCAGCTCCCTCACTGAAGCTTTCTTT